This T cell receptor (beta chain) comes out of a study of T cell repertoires in cytomegalovirus infection. Study background: Public TCR beta signatures provided an indication of both CMV infection and a matching HLA type.

The CDR3 covers 13 residues. The germline V gene has CDR1 MNHEY and CDR2 SMNVEV (reference sequence). Deletions cut 5 bases from V and 6 bases from J, with 14 bases between. TCRdb re-derived calls from the reads in MiXCR, one entry per CDR3 protein. The sample includes about 60,000 distinct CDR3 sequences, around 30% seen only once; the top ten take about two thirds. Remarks on this clonotype: Its antigen is undetermined.

The chain couples TRBV27 to TRBJ2-7; tentatively, D is TRBD1 or TRBD2 (5 bases each). The source of this sequence is a human donor in good health (CMV status not recorded). Some clones in this sample may be carry-over from other donors' samples. What was sequenced was PBMCs, sequenced either directly or after in vitro stimulation (not recorded which). CDR3: CASSISGTGEQYF. CDR3 DNA sequence: TGTGCCAGCAGTATTTCCGGGACGGGCGAGCAGTACTTC.